This TCR beta chain was captured by sequencing in a study of shared T cell receptors in the human thymus (dated by TCRdb to about 2021). Broadly, across the study: The study examined how self-reactive, shared T-cell receptor alpha chains are generated in the human thymus.

Library preparation was by the immunoSEQ multiplex PCR assay. This immuneACCESS table, as held by TCRdb, lists in-frame sequences with V and J called but not all clones. Of the missing ones, under half trace to an unresolved V gene in checked studies; the others have no known cause. Present in this sample are some 720,000 clones, 70% to 90% of which were seen just once. The top ten hold around 0.0099% of the sample. As concerns this clone: Its antigen is still unknown. No qualities accompany the bases; no much larger clone lies one base away.

Compared with germline, V lacks 3 bases and J lacks 2 bases; bases without a gene match: 5. The CDR3 numbers 15 residues from cysteine through phenylalanine. Only the CDR3 region is kept as DNA, spanning 45 bases read in frame from base 1. In the germline V gene, CDR1 corresponds to SGHTA and CDR2 to FQGNSA. Separately, the same data were catalogued under a study of human thymus T cells. The second source states: Donors were immunologically healthy infants undergoing open corrective cardiac surgery for congenital heart defects in Finland. Thymus tissue was obtained as surgical resects removed during corrective cardiac surgery. Usage of V and J gene segments appeared to be biased in both the thymic and the peripheral blood repertoires. According to the related research, thymic TCR repertoires were highly overlapping among unrelated individuals. The study described the TCR alpha and beta repertoires in roughly 8 infant thymus samples and a handful of matching peripheral blood samples. The cohort included over five male and two female infants, with donor ages spanning 7 to 244 days. Thymocytes were freed from the tissue by mechanical means and kept at -70 degrees C as pellets of about 8.5-34 million cells. A QIAsymphony instrument was used to extract genomic DNA from frozen cell pellets. TCRB and TCRAD loci were amplified from a standardized quantity of quality-controlled genomic DNA using the immunoSEQ multiplex PCR assay. The amplicons spanned the V(D)J region and were long enough to cover the CDR3 and allow V and J genes to be identified. Through the commercial immunoSEQ service, the amplicons were sequenced on an Illumina platform. Primer bias and sequencing errors were corrected as previously described, and TCRAD and TCRB were defined on the basis of the IMGT database. immunoSEQ Analyzer 3.0 and VDJTools were used for repertoire analysis, which covered basic statistics, V/J segment usage, diversity estimates, rarefaction and pairwise overlap. To estimate diversity, the Chao1, ChaoE, Efron-Thisted, Shannon and inverse Simpson indices were applied, and diversity was also estimated on datasets down-sampled to the smallest sample. Repertoire overlap was determined by strict matching of CDR3 nucleotide sequence, V gene and J gene, and Jaccard-based multidimensional scaling clustering was applied. Thymus samples yielded on average around 800,000 unique TCRB clonotypes, compared with 65,000 to 100,000 from blood samples.

The V and J genes are TRBV7-2 and TRBJ2-7, with TRBD2 matching 9 junction bases. The sample taken for sequencing was thymocytes. This sequence was found in a boy in the first two years of life with a congenital heart defect. Donor details come from another sample of the same person, matched by shared clones. The CDR3 in this case is CASSFSGSPAYEQYF. The nucleotide sequence reads TGTGCCAGCAGCTTTAGCGGGAGCCCCGCCTACGAGCAGTACTTC.